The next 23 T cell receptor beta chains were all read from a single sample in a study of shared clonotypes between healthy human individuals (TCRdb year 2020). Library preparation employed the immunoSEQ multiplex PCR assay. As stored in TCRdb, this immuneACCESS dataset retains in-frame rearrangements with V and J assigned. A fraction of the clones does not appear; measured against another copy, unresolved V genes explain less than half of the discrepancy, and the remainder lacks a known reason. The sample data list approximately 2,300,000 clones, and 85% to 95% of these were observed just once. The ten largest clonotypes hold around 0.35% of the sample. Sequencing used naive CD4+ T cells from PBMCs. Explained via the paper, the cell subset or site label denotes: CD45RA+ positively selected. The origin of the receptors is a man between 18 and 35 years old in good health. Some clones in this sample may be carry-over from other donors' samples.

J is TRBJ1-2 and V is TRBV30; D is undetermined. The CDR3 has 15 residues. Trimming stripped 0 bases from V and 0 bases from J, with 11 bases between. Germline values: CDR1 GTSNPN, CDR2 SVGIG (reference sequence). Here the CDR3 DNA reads TGTGCCTGGAGTGTACTTGTGCTCACTAACTATGGCTACACCTTC. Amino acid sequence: CAWSVLVLTNYGYTF.

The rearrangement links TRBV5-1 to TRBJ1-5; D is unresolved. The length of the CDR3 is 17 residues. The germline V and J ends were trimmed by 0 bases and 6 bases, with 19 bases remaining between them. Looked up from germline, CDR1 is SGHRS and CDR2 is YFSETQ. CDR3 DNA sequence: TGCGCCAGCAGCTTGGACCCGGTGGGGATGACTATTCAGCCCCAGCATTTT. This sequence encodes CASSLDPVGMTIQPQHF.

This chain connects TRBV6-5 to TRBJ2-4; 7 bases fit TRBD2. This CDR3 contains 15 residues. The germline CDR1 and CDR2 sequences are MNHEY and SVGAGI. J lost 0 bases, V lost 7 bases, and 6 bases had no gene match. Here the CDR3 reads CASTAGGVAKNIQYF. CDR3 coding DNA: TGTGCCAGCACCGCTGGGGGGGTAGCCAAAAACATTCAGTACTTC.

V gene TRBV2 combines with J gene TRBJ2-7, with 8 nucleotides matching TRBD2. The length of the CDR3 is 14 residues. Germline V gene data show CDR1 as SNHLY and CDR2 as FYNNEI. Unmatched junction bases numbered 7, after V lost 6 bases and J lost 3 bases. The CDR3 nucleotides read TGTGCCAGCAGGTCGGGACTAGAAAGCTACGAGCAGTACTTC. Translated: CASRSGLESYEQYF.

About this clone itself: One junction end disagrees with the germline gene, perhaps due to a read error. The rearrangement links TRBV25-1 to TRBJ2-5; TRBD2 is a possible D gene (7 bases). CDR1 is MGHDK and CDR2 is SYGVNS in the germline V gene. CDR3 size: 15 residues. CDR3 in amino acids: CASSAAGAIQEAQYF. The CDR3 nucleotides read TGTGCCAGCAGTGCCGCGGGGGCTATACAAGAGGCCCAGTACTTC.

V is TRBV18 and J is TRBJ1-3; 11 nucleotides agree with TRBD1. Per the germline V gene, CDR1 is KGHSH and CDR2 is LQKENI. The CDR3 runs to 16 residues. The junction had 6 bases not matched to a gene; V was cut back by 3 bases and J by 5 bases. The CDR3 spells CASSPGTGGMRNTIYF. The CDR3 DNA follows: TGTGCCAGCTCACCGGGGACAGGGGGAATGAGAAACACCATATATTTT. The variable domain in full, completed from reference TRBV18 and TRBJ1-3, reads NAGVMQNPRHLVRRRGQEARLRCSPMKGHSHVYWYRQLPEEGLKFMVYLQKENIIDESGMPKERFSAEFPKEGPSILRIQQVVRGDSAAYFCASSPGTGGMRNTIYFGEGSWLTVV.

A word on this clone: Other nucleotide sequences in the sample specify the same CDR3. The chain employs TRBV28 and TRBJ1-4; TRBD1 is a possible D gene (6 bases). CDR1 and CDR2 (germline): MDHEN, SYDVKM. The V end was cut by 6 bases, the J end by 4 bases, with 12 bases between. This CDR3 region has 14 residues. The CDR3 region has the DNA TGTGCCAGCAGCCTGGGACACATTAATGAAAAACTGTTTTTT. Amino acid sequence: CASSLGHINEKLFF.

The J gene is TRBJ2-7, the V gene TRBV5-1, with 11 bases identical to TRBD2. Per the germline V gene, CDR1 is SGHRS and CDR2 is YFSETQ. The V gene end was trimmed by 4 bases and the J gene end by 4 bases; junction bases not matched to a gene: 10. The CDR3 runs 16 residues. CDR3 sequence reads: CASSRDSSGRLYEQYF. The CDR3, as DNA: TGCGCCAGCAGCAGGGATTCTAGCGGGAGGTTATACGAGCAGTACTTC.

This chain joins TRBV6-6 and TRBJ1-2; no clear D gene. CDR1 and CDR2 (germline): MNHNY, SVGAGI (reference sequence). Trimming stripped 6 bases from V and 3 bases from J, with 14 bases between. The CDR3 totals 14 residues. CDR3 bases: TGTGCCAGCAGCTTGGTGGGTTGGGACTATGGCTACACCTTC. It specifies CASSLVGWDYGYTF.

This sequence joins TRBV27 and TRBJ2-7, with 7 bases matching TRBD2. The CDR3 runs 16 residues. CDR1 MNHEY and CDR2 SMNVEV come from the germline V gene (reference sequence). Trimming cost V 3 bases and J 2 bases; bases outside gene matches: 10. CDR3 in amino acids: CASSLRGFGNTYEQYF. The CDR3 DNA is TGTGCCAGCAGTTTGCGGGGGTTCGGGAATACCTACGAGCAGTACTTC.

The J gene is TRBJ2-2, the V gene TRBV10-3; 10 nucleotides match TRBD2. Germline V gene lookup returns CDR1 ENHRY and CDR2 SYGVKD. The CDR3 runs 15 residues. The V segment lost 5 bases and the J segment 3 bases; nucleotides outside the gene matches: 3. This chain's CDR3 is CAISRTSGDTGELFF. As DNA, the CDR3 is TGTGCCATCAGTAGGACTAGCGGAGACACCGGGGAGCTGTTTTTT.

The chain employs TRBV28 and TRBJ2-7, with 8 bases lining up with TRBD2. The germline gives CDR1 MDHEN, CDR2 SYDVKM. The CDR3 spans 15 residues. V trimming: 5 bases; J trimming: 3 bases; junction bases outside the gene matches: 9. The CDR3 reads CASSAPGLEDYEQYF. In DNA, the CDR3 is TGTGCCAGCAGTGCCCCGGGACTAGAGGACTACGAGCAGTACTTC.

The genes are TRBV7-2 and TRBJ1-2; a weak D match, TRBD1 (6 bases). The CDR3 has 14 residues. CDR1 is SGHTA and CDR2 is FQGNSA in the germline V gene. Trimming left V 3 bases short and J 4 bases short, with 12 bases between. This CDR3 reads CASSLSAGVYGYTF. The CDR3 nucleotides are TGTGCCAGCAGCTTGTCCGCAGGGGTCTATGGCTACACCTTC.

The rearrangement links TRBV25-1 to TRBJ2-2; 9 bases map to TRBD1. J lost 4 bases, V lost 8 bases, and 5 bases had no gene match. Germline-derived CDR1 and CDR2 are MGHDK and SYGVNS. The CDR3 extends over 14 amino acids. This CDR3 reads CASQGQGSTGELFF. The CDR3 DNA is TGTGCCAGCCAAGGACAGGGGTCCACCGGGGAGCTGTTTTTT.

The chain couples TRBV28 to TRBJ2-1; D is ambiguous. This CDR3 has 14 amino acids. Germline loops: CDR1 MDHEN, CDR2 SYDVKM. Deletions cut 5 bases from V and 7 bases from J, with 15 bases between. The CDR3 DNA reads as TGTGCCAGCAGTCCTGACTTCGGTCTGAATGAGCAGTTCTTC. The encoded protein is CASSPDFGLNEQFF.

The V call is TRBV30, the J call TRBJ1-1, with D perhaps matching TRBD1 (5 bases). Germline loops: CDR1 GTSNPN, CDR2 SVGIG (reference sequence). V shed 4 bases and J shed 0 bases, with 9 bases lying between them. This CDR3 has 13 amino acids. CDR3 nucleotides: TGTGCCTGGACAGGGAGTGTGAACACTGAAGCTTTCTTT. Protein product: CAWTGSVNTEAFF.

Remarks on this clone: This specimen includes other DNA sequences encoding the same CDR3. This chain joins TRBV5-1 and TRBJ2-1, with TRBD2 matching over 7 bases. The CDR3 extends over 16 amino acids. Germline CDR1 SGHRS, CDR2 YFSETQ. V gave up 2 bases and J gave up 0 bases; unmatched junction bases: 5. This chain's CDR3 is CASSLVAGPSYNEQFF. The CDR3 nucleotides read TGCGCCAGCAGCTTAGTAGCGGGCCCCTCCTACAATGAGCAGTTCTTC.

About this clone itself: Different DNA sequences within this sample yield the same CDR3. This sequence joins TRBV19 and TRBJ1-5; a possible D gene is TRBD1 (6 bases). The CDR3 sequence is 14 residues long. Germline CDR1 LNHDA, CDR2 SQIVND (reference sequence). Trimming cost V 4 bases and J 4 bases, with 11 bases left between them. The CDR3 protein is CASSRQDSNQPQHF. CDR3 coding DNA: TGTGCCAGTAGTAGACAGGACAGTAATCAGCCCCAGCATTTT.

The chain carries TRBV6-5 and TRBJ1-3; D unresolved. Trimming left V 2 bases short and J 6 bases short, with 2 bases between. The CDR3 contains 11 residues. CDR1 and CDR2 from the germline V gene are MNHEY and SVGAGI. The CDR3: CASSYKNTIYF. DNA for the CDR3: TGTGCCAGCAGTTACAAAAACACCATATATTTT.

The CDR3 sequence is CASSPRGQGARPNTGELFF. CDR3 bases: TGTGCCAGCAGCCCCCGGGGACAGGGGGCGCGTCCCAACACCGGGGAGCTGTTTTTT. This sequence joins TRBV27 and TRBJ2-2, with TRBD1 identical over 12 bases. The CDR3 has 19 amino acids. Germline assignment: CDR1 MNHEY and CDR2 SMNVEV (reference sequence). J gave up 2 bases and V 6 bases, and 13 bases lay outside the gene matches.

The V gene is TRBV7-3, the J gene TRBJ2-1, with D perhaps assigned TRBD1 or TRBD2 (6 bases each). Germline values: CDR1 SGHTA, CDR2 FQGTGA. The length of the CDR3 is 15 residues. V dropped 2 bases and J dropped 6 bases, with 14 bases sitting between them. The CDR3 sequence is CASSLGGGIFNEQFF. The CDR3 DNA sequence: TGTGCCAGCAGCTTAGGGGGCGGGATCTTCAATGAGCAGTTCTTC.

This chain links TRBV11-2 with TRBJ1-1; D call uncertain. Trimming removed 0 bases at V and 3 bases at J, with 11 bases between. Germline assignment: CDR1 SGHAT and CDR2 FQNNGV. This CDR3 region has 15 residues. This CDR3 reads CASSLDPAGYTEAFF. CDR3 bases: TGTGCCAGCAGCTTAGACCCCGCAGGCTACACTGAAGCTTTCTTT.

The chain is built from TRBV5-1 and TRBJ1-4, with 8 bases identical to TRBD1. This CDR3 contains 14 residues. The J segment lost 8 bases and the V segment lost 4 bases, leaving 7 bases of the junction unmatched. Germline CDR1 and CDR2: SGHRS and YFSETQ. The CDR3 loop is CASSPEGQGEKLFF. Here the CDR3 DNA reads TGCGCCAGCAGCCCGGAAGGACAGGGCGAAAAACTGTTTTTT.